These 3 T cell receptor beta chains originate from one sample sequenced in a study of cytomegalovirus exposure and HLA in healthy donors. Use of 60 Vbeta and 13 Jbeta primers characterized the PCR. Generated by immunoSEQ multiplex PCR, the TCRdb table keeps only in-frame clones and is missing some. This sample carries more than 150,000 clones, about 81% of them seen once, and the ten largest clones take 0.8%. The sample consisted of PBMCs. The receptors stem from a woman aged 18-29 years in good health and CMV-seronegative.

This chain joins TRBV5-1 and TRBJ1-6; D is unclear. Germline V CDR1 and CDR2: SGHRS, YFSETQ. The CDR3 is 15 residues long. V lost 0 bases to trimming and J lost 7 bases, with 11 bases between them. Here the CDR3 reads CASSLDSAGNSPLHF. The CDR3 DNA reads TGCGCCAGCAGCTTGGATTCGGCAGGAAATTCACCCCTCCACTTT.

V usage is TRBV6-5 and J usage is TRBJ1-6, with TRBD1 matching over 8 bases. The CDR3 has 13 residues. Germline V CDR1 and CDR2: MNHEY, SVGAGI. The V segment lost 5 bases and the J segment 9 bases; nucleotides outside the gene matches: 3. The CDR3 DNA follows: TGTGCCAGCAGTGAACAGGGGGGTTCACCCCTCCACTTT. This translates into CASSEQGGSPLHF.

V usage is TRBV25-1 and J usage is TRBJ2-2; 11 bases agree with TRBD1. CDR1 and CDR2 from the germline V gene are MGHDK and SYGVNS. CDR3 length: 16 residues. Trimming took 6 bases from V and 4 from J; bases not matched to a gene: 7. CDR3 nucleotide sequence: TGTGCCAGCAGAAGTACCGGGACAGGGGGCACCGGGGAGCTGTTTTTT. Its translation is CASRSTGTGGTGELFF.